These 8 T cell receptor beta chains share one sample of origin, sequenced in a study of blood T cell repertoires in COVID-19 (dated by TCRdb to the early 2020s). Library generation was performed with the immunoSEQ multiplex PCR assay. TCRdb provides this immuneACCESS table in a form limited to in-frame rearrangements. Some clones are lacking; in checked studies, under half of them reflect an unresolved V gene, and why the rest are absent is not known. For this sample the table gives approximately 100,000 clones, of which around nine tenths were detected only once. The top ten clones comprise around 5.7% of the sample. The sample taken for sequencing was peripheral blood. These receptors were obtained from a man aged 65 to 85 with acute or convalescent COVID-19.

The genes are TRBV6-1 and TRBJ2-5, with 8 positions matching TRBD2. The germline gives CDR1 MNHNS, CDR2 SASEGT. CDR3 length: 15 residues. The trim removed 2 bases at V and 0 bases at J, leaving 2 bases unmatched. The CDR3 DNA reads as TGTGCCAGCAGTGAAATAGCGGGAAACCAAGAGACCCAGTACTTC. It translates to CASSEIAGNQETQYF.

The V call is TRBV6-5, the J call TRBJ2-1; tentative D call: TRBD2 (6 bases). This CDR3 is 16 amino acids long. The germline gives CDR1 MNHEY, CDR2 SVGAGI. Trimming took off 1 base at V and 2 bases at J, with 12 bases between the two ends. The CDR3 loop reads CASSYFGGVTYNEQFF. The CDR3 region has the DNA TGTGCCAGCAGTTACTTTGGCGGGGTTACCTACAATGAGCAGTTCTTC.

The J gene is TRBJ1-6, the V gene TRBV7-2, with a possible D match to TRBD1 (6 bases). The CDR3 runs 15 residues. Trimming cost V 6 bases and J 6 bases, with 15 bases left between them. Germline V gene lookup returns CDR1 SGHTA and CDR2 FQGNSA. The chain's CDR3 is CASSFGQLINSPLHF. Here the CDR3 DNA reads TGTGCCAGCAGTTTTGGACAGCTCATTAATTCACCCCTCCACTTT.

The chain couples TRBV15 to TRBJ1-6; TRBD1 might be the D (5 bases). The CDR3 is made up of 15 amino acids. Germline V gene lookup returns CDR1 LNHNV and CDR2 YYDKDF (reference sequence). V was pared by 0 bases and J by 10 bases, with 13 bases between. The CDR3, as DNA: TGTGCCACCAGCAGAGATGGCCGGGGGGGATCACCCCTCCACTTT. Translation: CATSRDGRGGSPLHF.

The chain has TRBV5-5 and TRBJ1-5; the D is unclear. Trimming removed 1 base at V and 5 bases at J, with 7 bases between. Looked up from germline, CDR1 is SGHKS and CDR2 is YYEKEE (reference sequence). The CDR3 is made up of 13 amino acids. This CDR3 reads CASSLQDDQPQHF. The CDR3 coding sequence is TGTGCCAGCAGCTTGCAGGATGATCAGCCCCAGCATTTT.

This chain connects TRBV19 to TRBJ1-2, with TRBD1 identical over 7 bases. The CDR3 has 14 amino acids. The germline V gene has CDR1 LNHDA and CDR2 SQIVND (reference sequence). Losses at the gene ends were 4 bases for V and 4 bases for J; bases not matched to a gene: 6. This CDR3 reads CASSNEGQFYGYTF. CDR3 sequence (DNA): TGTGCCAGTAGTAACGAGGGACAGTTCTATGGCTACACCTTC.

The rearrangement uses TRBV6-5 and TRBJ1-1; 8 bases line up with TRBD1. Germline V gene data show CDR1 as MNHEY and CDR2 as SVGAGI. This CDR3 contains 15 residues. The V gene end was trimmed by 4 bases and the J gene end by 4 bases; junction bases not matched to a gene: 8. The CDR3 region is CASSLTGAAPTEAFF. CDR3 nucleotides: TGTGCCAGCAGTTTGACAGGGGCGGCTCCCACTGAAGCTTTCTTT.

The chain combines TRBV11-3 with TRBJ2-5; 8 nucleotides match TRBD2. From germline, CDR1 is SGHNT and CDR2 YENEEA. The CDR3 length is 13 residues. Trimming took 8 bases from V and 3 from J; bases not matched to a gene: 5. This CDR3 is CASQARGEETQYF. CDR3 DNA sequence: TGTGCCAGCCAGGCGCGGGGGGAAGAGACCCAGTACTTC.